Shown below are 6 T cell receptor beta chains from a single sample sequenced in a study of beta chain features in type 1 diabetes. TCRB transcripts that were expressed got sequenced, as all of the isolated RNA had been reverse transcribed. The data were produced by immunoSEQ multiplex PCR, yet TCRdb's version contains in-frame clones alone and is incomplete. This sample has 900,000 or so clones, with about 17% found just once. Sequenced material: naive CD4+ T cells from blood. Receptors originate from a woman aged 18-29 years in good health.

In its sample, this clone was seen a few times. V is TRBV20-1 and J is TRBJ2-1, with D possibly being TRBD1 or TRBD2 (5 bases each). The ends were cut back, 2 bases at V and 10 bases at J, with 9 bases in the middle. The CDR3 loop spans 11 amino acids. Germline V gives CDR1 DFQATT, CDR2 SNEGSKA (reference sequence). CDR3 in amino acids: CSARWGWEQFF. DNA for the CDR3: TGCAGTGCTAGATGGGGGTGGGAGCAGTTCTTC.

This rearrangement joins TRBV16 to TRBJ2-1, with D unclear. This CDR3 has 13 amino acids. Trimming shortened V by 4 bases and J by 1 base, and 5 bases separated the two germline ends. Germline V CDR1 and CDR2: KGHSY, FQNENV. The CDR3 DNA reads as TGTGCCAGCAGCCTTGGGTCCTACAATGAGCAGTTCTTC. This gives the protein CASSLGSYNEQFF.

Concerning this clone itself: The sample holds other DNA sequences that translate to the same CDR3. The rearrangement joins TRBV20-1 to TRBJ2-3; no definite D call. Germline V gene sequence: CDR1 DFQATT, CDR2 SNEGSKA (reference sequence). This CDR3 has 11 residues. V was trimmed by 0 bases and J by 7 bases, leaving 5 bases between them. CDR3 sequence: CSARDRNTQYF. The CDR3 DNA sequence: TGCAGTGCTAGAGATAGAAATACGCAGTATTTT.

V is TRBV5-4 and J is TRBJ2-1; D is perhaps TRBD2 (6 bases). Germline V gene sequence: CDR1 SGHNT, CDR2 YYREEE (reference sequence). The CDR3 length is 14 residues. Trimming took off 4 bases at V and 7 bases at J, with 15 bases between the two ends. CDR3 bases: TGTGCCAGCAGCGAGAGAGGACTAACTAATGAGCAGTTCTTC. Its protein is CASSERGLTNEQFF.

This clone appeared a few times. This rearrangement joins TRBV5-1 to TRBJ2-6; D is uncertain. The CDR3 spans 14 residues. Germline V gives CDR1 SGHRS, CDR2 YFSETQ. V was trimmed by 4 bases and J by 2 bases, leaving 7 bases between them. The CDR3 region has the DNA TGCGCCAGCAGCCAGGATACTGGGGCCAACGTCCTGACTTTC. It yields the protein CASSQDTGANVLTF. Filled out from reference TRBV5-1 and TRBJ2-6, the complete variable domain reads KAGVTQTPRYLIKTRGQQVTLSCSPISGHRSVSWYQQTPGQGLQFLFEYFSETQRNKGNFPGRFSGRQFSNSRSEMNVSTLELGDSALYLCASSQDTGANVLTFGAGSRLTVL.

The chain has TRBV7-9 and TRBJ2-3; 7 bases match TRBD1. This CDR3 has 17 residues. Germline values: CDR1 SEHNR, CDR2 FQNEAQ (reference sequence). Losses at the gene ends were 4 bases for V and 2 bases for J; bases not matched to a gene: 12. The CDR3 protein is CASSSSGGQFHTDTQYF. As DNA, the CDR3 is TGTGCCAGCAGCTCCTCTGGGGGACAGTTCCACACAGATACGCAGTATTTT.